The clone carrying this TCR beta chain was observed once. The record originates from a study of blood T cell repertoires in COVID-19. Turning to the study itself: From the United States, Italy and Spain came samples of acute and convalescent COVID-19.

The method was immunoSEQ multiplex PCR; TCRdb's version includes in-frame clones alone and lacks a portion of them. The sample carries around 180,000 clones, around 85% recorded once. Germline V gene sequence: CDR1 SEHNR, CDR2 FQNEAQ (reference sequence). Trimming took off 3 bases at V and 3 bases at J, with 5 bases between the two ends. This CDR3 spans 13 amino acids. The chain recombines TRBV7-9 with TRBJ2-2; D is ambiguous. Sequencing used peripheral blood. The receptor comes from a human donor with active or convalescent COVID-19. The donor label of this sample is uncertain. The CDR3 is CASSFYDTGELFF. CDR3 DNA sequence: TGTGCCAGCAGCTTCTATGACACCGGGGAGCTGTTTTTT.